The sequence of this T cell receptor beta chain was determined in a study of T cells after yellow fever vaccination. Study outcomes and limitations: Booster samples showed a return of most primary-vaccination clones (around 96% CD4, about 88% CD8). Clonotypes shared by both compartments, CD4 and CD8, made up a small share.

The 5'RACE template-switching step produced TCR cDNA and added a universal primer site and UMIs. Each CDR3 protein gets one entry after TCRdb re-called the 5' RACE reads with MiXCR. This table has some 350,000 distinct CDR3 sequences, around 10% appearing once. This clonotype showed up just a few times. Its antigen is as yet unknown. Germline loops: CDR1 SSHAT, CDR2 FNYEAQ (reference sequence). The CDR3 spans 13 residues. Trimming pared 1 base from V and 6 bases from J, leaving 6 bases between. The sample was PBMCs, taken on the day of the first yellow fever vaccination. The chain carries TRBV7-7 and TRBJ2-2; D unresolved. The sequence was collected from a man between 18 and 29 years old who received the YFV17D yellow fever vaccine. Here the CDR3 reads CASSLDTAGELFF. CDR3 bases: TGTGCCAGCAGCTTAGATACGGCCGGGGAGCTGTTTTTT.